The present T cell receptor (beta chain) was sequenced within a study of cytomegalovirus exposure and HLA in healthy donors. The PCR contained 60 Vbeta and 13 Jbeta primers. The assay was immunoSEQ multiplex PCR, and TCRdb's table has in-frame clones only and misses some. The sample carries roughly 220,000 clones, roughly four fifths recorded once. The CDR3 is made up of 18 amino acids. In germline, CDR1 is MGHRA, CDR2 YSYEKL. Trimming took off 0 bases at V and 7 bases at J, with 24 bases between the two ends. The specimen was PBMCs. This receptor was identified in a woman in her thirties or forties in good health and CMV-seronegative. This chain uses TRBV4-1 with TRBJ1-1, with a tentative D call TRBD1 (5 bases). The CDR3: CASSQDPYIGLTRGEAFF. The CDR3 DNA sequence: TGCGCCAGCAGCCAAGATCCTTATATCGGTTTAACAAGGGGTGAAGCTTTCTTT.